The clone carrying this T cell receptor beta chain was observed a handful of times. This sample stems from a study of T cells after somatic rescue of genetic block. Unmatched junction bases numbered 15, after V lost 6 bases and J lost 4 bases. The germline gives CDR1 KGHSH, CDR2 LQKENI. The CDR3 extends over 17 amino acids. Clones were sequenced by immunoSEQ multiplex PCR, and TCRdb holds only the in-frame ones, with some missing. The sample includes about 12,000 clones, around 74% of them seen just once. Sequencing used peripheral blood mononuclear cells (PBMCs). The sequence was obtained from a boy aged 5-17 years. The rearrangement uses TRBV18 and TRBJ2-1, with TRBD2 identical over 7 bases. The CDR3 region has the DNA TGTGCCAGCTCCTCACGAGGGACGGGAGGCCCTTACAATGAGCAGTTCTTC. Amino acid sequence: CASSSRGTGGPYNEQFF.